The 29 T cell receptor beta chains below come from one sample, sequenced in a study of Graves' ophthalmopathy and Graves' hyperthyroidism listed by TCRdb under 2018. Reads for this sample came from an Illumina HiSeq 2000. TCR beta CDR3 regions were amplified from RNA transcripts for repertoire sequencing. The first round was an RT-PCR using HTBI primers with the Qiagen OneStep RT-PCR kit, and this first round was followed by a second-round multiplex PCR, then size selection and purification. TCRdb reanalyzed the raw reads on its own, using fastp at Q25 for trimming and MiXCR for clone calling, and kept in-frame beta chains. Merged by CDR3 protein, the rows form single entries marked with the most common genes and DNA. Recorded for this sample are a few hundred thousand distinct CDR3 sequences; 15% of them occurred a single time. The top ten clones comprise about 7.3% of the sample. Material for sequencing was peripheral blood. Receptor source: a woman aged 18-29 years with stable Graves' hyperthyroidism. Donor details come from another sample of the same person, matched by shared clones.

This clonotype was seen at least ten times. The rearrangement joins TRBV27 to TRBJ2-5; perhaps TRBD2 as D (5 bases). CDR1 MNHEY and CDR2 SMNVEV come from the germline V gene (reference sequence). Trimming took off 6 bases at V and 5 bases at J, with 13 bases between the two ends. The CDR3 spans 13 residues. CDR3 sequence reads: CASSGNRRETQYF. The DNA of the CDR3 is TGTGCCAGCAGCGGGAACCGTCGGGAGACCCAGTACTTC.

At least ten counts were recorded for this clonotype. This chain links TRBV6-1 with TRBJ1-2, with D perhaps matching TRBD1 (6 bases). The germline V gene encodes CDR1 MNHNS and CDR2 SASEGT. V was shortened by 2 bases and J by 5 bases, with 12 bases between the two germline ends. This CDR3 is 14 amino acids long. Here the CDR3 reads CASSEIAGVYGYTF. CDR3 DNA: TGTGCCAGCAGTGAAATAGCAGGGGTGTATGGCTACACCTTC.

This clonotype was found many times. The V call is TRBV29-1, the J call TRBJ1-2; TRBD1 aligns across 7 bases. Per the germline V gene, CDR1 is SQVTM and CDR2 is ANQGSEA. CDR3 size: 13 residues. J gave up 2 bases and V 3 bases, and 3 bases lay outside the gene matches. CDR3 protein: CSVDRGANYGYTF. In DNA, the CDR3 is TGCAGCGTTGACAGGGGGGCCAACTATGGCTACACCTTC.

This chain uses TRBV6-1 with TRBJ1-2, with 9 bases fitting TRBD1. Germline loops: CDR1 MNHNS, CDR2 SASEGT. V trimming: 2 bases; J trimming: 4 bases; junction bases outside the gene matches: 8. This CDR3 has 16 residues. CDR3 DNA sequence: TGTGCCAGCAGTGAATTGGGGACAGGGACGAGCTATGGCTACACCTTC. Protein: CASSELGTGTSYGYTF.

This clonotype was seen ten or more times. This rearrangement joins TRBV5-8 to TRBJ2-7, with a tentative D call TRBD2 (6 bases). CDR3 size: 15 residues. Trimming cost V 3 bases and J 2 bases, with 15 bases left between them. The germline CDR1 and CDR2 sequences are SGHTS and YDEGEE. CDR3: CASSSVGGRTYEQYF. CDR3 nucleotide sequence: TGTGCCAGCAGCTCTGTGGGGGGTAGGACCTACGAGCAGTACTTC.

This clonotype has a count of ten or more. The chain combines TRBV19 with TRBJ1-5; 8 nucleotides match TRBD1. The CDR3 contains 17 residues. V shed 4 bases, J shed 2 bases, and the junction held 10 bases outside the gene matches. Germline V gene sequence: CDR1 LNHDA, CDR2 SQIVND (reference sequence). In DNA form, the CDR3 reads TGTGCCAGTAGTACAACAAGACAGGGGAGAGGCAATCAGCCCCAGCATTTT. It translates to CASSTTRQGRGNQPQHF.

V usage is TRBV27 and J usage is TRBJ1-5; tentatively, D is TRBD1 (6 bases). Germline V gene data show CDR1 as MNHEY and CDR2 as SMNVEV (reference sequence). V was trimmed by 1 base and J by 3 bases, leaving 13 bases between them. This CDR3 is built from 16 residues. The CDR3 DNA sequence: TGTGCCAGCAGTTTATACTACGACAGGCCCAATCAGCCCCAGCATTTT. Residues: CASSLYYDRPNQPQHF.

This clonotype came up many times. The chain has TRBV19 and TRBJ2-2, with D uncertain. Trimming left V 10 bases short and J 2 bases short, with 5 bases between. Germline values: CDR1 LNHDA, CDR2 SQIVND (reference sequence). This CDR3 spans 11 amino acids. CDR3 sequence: CATRNTGELFF. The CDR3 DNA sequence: TGTGCCACCAGAAACACCGGGGAGCTGTTTTTT.

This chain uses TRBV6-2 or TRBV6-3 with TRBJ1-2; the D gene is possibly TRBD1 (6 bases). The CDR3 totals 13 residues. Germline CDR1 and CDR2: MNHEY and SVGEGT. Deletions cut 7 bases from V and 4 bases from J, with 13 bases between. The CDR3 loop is CASTDGTSYGYTF. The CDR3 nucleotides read TGTGCCAGCACCGACGGGACATCCTATGGCTACACCTTC.

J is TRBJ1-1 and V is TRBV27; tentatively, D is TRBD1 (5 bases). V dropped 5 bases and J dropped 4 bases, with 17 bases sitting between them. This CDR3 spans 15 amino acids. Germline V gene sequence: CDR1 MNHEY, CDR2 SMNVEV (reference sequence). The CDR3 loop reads CASSPSRRVSTEAFF. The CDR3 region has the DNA TGTGCCAGCAGTCCCTCCCGCAGGGTGAGCACTGAAGCTTTCTTT.

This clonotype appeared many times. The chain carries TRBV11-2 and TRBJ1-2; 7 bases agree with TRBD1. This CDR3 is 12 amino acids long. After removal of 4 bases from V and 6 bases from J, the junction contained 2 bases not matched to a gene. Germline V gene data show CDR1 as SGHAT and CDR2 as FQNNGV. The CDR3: CASSSTGNGYTF. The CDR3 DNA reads TGTGCCAGCAGCTCGACAGGGAATGGCTACACCTTC. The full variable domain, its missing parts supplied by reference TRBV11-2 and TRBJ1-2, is EAGVAQSPRYKIIEKRQSVAFWCNPISGHATLYWYQQILGQGPKLLIQFQNNGVVDDSQLPKDRFSAERLKGVDSTLKIQPAKLEDSAVYLCASSSTGNGYTFGSGTRLTVV.

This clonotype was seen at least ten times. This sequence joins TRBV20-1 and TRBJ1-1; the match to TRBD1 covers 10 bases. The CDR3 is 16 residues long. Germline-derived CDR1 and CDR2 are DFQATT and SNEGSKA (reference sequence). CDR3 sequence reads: CSASDPGQGDRTEAFF. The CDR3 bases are TGCAGCGCCTCCGATCCAGGACAGGGGGATAGAACTGAAGCTTTCTTT.

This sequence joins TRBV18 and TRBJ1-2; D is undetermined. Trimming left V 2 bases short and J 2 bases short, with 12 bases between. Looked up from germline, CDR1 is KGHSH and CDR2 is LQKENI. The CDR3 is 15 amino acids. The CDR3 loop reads CASSPGAPNNYGYTF. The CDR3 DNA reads TGTGCCAGCTCACCAGGCGCTCCAAACAACTATGGCTACACCTTC.

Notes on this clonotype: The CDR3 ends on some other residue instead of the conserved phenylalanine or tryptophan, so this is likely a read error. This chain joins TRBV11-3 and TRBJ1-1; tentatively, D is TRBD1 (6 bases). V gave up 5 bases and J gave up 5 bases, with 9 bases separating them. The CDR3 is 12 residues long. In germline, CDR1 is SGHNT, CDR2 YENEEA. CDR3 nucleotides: TGTGCCAGCAGCCTGCAGGGGACTGAAGCTTTCTTG. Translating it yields CASSLQGTEAFL.

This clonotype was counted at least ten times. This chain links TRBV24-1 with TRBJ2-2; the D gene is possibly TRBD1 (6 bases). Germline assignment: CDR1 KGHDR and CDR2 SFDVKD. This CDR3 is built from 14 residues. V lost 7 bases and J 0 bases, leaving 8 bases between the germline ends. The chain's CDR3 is CATSGQPNTGELFF. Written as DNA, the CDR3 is TGTGCCACCAGCGGACAGCCGAACACCGGGGAGCTGTTTTTT.

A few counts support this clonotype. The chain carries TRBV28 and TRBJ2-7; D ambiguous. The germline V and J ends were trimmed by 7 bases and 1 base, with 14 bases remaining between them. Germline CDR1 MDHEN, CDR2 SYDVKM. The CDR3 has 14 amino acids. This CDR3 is CASIPGSASYEQYF. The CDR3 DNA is TGTGCCAGCATCCCGGGTTCCGCGTCCTACGAGCAGTACTTC.

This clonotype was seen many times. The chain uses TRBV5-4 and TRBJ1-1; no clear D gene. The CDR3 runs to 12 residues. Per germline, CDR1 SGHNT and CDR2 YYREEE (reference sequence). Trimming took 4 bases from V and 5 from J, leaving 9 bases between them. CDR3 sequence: CASSHQRTEAFF. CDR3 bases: TGTGCCAGCAGCCATCAGCGTACTGAAGCTTTCTTT.

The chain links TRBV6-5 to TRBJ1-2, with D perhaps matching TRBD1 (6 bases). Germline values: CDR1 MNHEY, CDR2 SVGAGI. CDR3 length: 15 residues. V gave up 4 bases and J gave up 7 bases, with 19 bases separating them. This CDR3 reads CASSSSWTARVGYTF. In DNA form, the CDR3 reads TGTGCCAGCAGTTCGAGTTGGACAGCCAGGGTTGGCTACACCTTC.

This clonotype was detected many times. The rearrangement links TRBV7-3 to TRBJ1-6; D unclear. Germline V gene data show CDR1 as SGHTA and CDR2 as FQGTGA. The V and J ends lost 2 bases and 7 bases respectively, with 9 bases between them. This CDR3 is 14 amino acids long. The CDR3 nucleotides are TGTGCCAGCAGCTTAGGCGGGCCAAATTCACCCCTCCACTTT. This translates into CASSLGGPNSPLHF.

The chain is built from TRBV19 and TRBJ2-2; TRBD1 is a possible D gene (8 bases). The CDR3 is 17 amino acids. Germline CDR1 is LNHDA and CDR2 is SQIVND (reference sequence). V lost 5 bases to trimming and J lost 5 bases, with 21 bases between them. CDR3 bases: TGTGCCAGTAGTCCTCCCTCCCACAGGGGGGGTACCGGGGAGCTGTTTTTT. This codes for CASSPPSHRGGTGELFF.

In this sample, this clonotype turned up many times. The CDR3 DNA reads as TGTGCCAGCAGCATTAAGGGACTAGACTTTGCGAACACCGGGGAGCTGTTTTTT. It is translated as CASSIKGLDFANTGELFF. V usage is TRBV7-8 and J usage is TRBJ2-2; TRBD2 agrees at 8 bases. The J segment lost 0 bases and the V segment lost 5 bases, leaving 11 bases of the junction unmatched. The germline V gene has CDR1 SGHVS and CDR2 FQNEAQ. The CDR3 consists of 18 residues.

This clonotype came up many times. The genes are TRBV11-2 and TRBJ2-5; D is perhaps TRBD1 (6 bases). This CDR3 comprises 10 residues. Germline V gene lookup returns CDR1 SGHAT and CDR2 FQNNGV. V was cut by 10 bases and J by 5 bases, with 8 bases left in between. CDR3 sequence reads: CAIGQETQYF. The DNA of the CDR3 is TGTGCCATTGGACAGGAGACCCAGTACTTC.

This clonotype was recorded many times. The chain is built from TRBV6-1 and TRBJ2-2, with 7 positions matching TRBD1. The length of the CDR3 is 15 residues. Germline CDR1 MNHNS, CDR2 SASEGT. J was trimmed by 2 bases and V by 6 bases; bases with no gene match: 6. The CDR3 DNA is TGTGCCAGCAGGGAACAGGGGTTTAACACCGGGGAGCTGTTTTTT. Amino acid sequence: CASREQGFNTGELFF.

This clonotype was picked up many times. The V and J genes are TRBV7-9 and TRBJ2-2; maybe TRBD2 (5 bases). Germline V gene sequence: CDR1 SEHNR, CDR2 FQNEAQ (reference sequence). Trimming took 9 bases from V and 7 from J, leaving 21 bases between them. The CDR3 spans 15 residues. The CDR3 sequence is CARTEDPGWNGELFF. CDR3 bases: TGTGCCAGGACGGAGGACCCGGGGTGGAACGGGGAGCTGTTTTTT.

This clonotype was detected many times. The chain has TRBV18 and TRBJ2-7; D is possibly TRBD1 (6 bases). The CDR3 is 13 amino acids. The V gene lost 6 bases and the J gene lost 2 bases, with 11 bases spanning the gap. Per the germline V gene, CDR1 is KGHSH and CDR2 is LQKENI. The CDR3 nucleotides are TGTGCCAGCTCGCAGGGGTTCCCCTACGAGCAGTACTTC. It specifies CASSQGFPYEQYF.

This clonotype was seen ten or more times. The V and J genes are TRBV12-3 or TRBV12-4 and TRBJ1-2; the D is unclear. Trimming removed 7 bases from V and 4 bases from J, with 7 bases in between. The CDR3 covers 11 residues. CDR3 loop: CASKILYGYTF. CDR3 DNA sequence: TGTGCCAGCAAAATCCTCTATGGCTACACCTTC.

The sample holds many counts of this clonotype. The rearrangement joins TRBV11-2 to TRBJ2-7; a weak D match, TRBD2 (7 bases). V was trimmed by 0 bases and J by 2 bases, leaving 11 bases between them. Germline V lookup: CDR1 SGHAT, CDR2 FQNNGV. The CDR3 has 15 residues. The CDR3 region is CASSLDGGGPYEQYF. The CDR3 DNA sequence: TGTGCCAGCAGCTTAGATGGCGGGGGCCCCTACGAGCAGTACTTC. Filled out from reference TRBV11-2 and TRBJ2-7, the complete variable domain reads EAGVAQSPRYKIIEKRQSVAFWCNPISGHATLYWYQQILGQGPKLLIQFQNNGVVDDSQLPKDRFSAERLKGVDSTLKIQPAKLEDSAVYLCASSLDGGGPYEQYFGPGTRLTVT.

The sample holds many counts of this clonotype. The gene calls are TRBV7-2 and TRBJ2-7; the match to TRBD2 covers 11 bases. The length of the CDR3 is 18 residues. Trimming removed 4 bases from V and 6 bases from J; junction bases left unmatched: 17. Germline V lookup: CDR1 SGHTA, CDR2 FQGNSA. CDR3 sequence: CASSYVAGGPWALGEQYF. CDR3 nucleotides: TGTGCCAGCAGCTATGTAGCGGGGGGGCCTTGGGCCCTCGGCGAGCAGTACTTC.

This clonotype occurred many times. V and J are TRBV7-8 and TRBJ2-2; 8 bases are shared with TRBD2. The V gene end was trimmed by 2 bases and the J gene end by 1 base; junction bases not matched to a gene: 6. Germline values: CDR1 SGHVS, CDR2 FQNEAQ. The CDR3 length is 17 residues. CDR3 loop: CASSLSGGGRNTGELFF. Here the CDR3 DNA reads TGTGCCAGCAGCTTATCTGGCGGGGGGCGGAACACCGGGGAGCTGTTTTTT.